This T cell receptor (beta chain) was recovered during a study of cytomegalovirus exposure and HLA in healthy donors. Study outcomes and limitations: Some segments of the V type, notably TRBV6-2 and TRBV6-3, were excluded as indistinguishable. At a 0.05 false discovery rate, a later analysis found 16,951 TCR beta sequences to be associated with HLA alleles.

The germline V and J ends were trimmed by 3 bases and 7 bases, with 10 bases remaining between them. The CDR3 length is 13 residues. CDR1 and CDR2 from the germline V gene are MNHEY and SMNVEV (reference sequence). PCR involved 60 Vbeta and 13 Jbeta primers. Method: immunoSEQ multiplex PCR; TCRdb's copy keeps in-frame clones and lacks some. The sample lists some 150,000 clones; about four fifths were seen once. To note about this clone: What it recognizes is unknown.

The clonotype was recovered from a man aged 50 to 59 in good health and CMV-seropositive. The chain has TRBV27 and TRBJ1-3; D unresolved. Input material: PBMCs. The CDR3 here is CASSFNVGNTIYF. CDR3 nucleotides: TGTGCCAGCAGTTTCAATGTCGGGAACACCATATATTTT.